This T cell receptor beta chain was documented in a study of blood T cell repertoires in COVID-19. About the study: COVID-19 samples, acute and convalescent, were from the United States, Italy and Spain. T cells, B-cell-depleted T cells, or PBMCs supplied cDNA or gDNA.

In the source study's methods: How many nucleated cells were present was estimated from reference gene primer amplification. The data were produced by immunoSEQ multiplex PCR, yet TCRdb's version contains in-frame clones alone and is incomplete. V and J calls plus clone size are reproduced from that table; the DNA served to infer D and trimming. The top ten hold around 10% of the sample, which has 20,000 to 25,000 clones, roughly 85% seen once. In germline, CDR1 is KGHDR, CDR2 SFDVKD. There are 12 residues in the CDR3. Between the trimmed V and J ends, which lost 6 bases and 6 bases, there was a span of 9 bases.

Specimen: peripheral blood. The chain couples TRBV24-1 to TRBJ2-3; a weak D match, TRBD2 (5 bases). The source is a human donor with active COVID-19. The donor label of this sample is uncertain. The CDR3 nucleotides read TGTGCCACCAGTACCTGGAGGGATACGCAGTATTTT. Protein sequence: CATSTWRDTQYF.